This T cell receptor (beta chain) was identified during a study of blood T cell repertoires in COVID-19. Study-level background: Italy, Spain and the United States were the sources of the convalescent and acute COVID-19 samples. The cDNA or gDNA used as material had been derived from T cells, B-cell-depleted T cells, or PBMCs.

V was pared by 0 bases and J by 3 bases, with 6 bases between. The length of the CDR3 is 13 residues. Germline assignment: CDR1 SGHDN and CDR2 FVKESK. Original handling: Amplifying reference gene primers gave estimates of nucleated cell counts. Only in-frame clones appear in the TCRdb table, and some are missing; sequencing was by immunoSEQ multiplex PCR. V, J and clone size were drawn from that table, and D and trimming were deduced from the DNA. The profile shows 200,000 to 250,000 clones, almost 90% of them singletons. The receptor was derived from a man aged 18 to 30 with active or convalescent COVID-19. The sample comprised peripheral blood. The V and J genes are TRBV14 and TRBJ2-7; no definite D call. The CDR3 DNA sequence: TGTGCCAGCAGCCAAGATTCCAGCTACGAGCAGTACTTC. This encodes CASSQDSSYEQYF.